The clone carrying this T cell receptor beta chain has at least ten counts. The antigen remains undetermined. These data belong to a study of CD8 T cells in ankylosing spondylitis. Quantitative 5'-RACE was performed with molecular barcodes, and it yielded the TCR beta libraries. TCRdb used MiXCR to reprocess the 5' RACE reads, holding one entry per CDR3 protein. The sample has about 200,000 distinct CDR3 sequences; roughly 25% are singletons. Looked up from germline, CDR1 is MGHRA and CDR2 is YSYEKL. CDR3 length: 17 amino acids. Trimming cost V 2 bases and J 3 bases; bases outside gene matches: 4. Study-level results: Some of these motif variants have turned up before, in reports on reactive arthritis synovial fluid and blood. The authors reported significant enrichment of disease-linked clones in matched ankylosing spondylitis synovial fluid. Relatively scarce in peripheral blood, disease-linked clones were CD8+.

What was sequenced was blood, either unsorted or a sorted T cell fraction (not recorded which). The source of this sequence is a male donor with ankylosing spondylitis or in good health (not recorded which). The chain employs TRBV4-1 and TRBJ2-6, with 10 bases that match TRBD2. CDR3: CASSQMLAGVGANVLTF. The CDR3 coding sequence is TGCGCCAGCAGCCAAATGCTAGCGGGAGTTGGGGCCAACGTCCTGACTTTC.